Listed below are T cell receptor beta chains from one sample, sequenced in a study of shared clonotypes between healthy human individuals. The data were produced by immunoSEQ multiplex PCR, yet TCRdb's version contains in-frame clones alone and is incomplete. The sample gives nearly 2 million clones, around 96% of which show up once; 1% to 1.5% is in the top ten. The specimen sequenced was naive CD8+ T cells sorted from blood. These receptors originate from a man between 18 and 29 years old in good health. Each CDR3 is given with its conserved first and last residue. D genes are given only for firm matches. A row's size may be missing; if present it is once, few, many or a size class.

>TRBD2|16|.|TRBV5-1|TRBJ2-5
TGCGCCAGCAGTACGTATATAGCGGGAGTAAAAGAGACCCAGTACTTC
CASSTYIAGVKETQYF
>TRBD1|15|.|TRBV7-9|TRBJ1-2
TGTGCCAGCAGCTTATGGGCAACAGGGGTCTATGGCTACACCTTC
CASSLWATGVYGYTF
>.|15|.|TRBV6-1|TRBJ2-7
TGTGCCAGCAGTGAATACGGGGCAGGGACCCACGAGCAGTACTTC
CASSEYGAGTHEQYF
>.|16|.|TRBV4-1|TRBJ2-7
TGCGCCAGCAGCCAAGGAGGGGGGGGGCTTGACTACGAGCAGTACTTC
CASSQGGGGLDYEQYF
>.|14|.|TRBV9|TRBJ2-7
TGTGCCAGCAGCGGGGGGGGCAGCCCCTACGAGCAGTACTTC
CASSGGGSPYEQYF
>.|16|.|TRBV14|TRBJ2-1
TGTGCCAGCAGCCAAGTACCCCCTCCAAGTTTGGGCGAGCAGTTCTTC
CASSQVPPPSLGEQFF
>TRBD1|14|.|TRBV7-9|TRBJ1-1
TGTGCCAGCAGCTTGGGACAGCTGAACACTGAAGCTTTCTTT
CASSLGQLNTEAFF
>.|13|.|TRBV2|TRBJ1-3
TGTGCCAGCAGTGACAGGGCTGGAAACACCATATATTTT
CASSDRAGNTIYF
>TRBD1|15|.|TRBV30|TRBJ1-4
TGTGCCTGGACCCGGGACAGCCAGGCTAATGAAAAACTGTTTTTT
CAWTRDSQANEKLFF
>.|13|.|TRBV19|TRBJ1-1
TGTGCCAGTAGTATAGGTGGCAGCACTGAAGCTTTCTTT
CASSIGGSTEAFF
>.|11|.|TRBV7-9|TRBJ2-5
TGTGCCAGCAGCCTCCAGGAGACCCAGTACTTC
CASSLQETQYF
>.|18|.|TRBV21-1|TRBJ1-5
TGTGCCAGCAAGGAGAAGGTCCTTCCTACCTATAGCAATCAGCCCCAGCATTTT
CASKEKVLPTYSNQPQHF
>.|15|.|TRBV7-2|TRBJ2-1
TGTGCCAGCAGCTTAGAGGTAGACCCCGGGGATGAGCAGTTCTTC
CASSLEVDPGDEQFF
>.|14|.|TRBV5-6|TRBJ1-5
TGTGCCAGCAGCTTTGGGCAGGGAAGTCAGCCCCAGCATTTT
CASSFGQGSQPQHF
>.|18|.|TRBV2|TRBJ2-6
TGTGCCAGCAGTGCGGGACAAAGTAAATCCTCTGGGGCCAACGTCCTGACTTTC
CASSAGQSKSSGANVLTF
>.|14|.|TRBV2|TRBJ2-2
TGTGCCAGCACGCGGACAGAGAACACCGGGGAGCTGTTTTTT
CASTRTENTGELFF
>.|18|.|TRBV19|TRBJ2-1
TGTGCCAGTAGTCAGGGGGGGTTGACAGTGATCTCCTACAATGAGCAGTTCTTC
CASSQGGLTVISYNEQFF
>.|13|few|TRBV7-9|TRBJ1-2
TGTGCCAGCAGCTTAGGACAGGTCTATGGCTACACCTTC
CASSLGQVYGYTF
>.|14|.|TRBV29-1|TRBJ2-7
TGCAGCGTTGATCCGGGGTACGGGGCCCACGAGCAGTACTTC
CSVDPGYGAHEQYF
>.|13|few|TRBV19|TRBJ1-1
TGTGCCAGTAGTATAGCAATGGGGACTGAAGCTTTCTTT
CASSIAMGTEAFF
>.|12|.|TRBV27|TRBJ2-3
TGTGCCAGCAGGGGGGTAACAGATACGCAGTATTTT
CASRGVTDTQYF